Here is one TCR beta chain with its context. The sample originates from a study of blood T cell repertoires in COVID-19. Clones were read by immunoSEQ multiplex PCR, and TCRdb kept only the in-frame ones, dropping some. Of more than 110,000 clones detected, about 84% appear once; the ten largest clones hold approximately 6.1%. What was sequenced was peripheral blood. The TCR was taken from a human donor in a cohort sampled during active COVID-19.

In DNA, the CDR3 is TGTGCCAGCAGCTTGTTCCCTTCGGGTTCACCCCTCCACTTT. Translated: CASSLFPSGSPLHF. The V gene is TRBV5-6, the J gene TRBJ1-6; no clear D. The germline V and J ends were trimmed by 1 base and 9 bases, with 11 bases remaining between them. Germline V gene data show CDR1 as SGHDT and CDR2 as YYEEEE. The CDR3 covers 14 residues.